The 21 T cell receptor beta chains listed next were all sequenced from one sample in a study of early T cells in non-severe SARS-CoV-2 infection. MiXCR was run by TCRdb on the 5' RACE reads, yielding one entry per CDR3 protein. There are around 44,000 distinct CDR3 sequences in the sample; about 9.8% occur only once, and about 8.5% lies in the top ten. What was sequenced was whole blood. The receptors originated from an adult who was a healthcare worker with PCR-confirmed SARS-CoV-2 infection or an uninfected control (not recorded which).

The chain has TRBV12-5 and TRBJ2-1; TRBD2 aligns across 11 bases. Trimming removed 3 bases from V and 4 bases from J; junction bases left unmatched: 5. Germline V gene lookup returns CDR1 LGHNT and CDR2 FRNRAP. The CDR3 covers 16 residues. CDR3 DNA: TGTGCTAGTGGTTTCGAGACTAGCGGGACTTACAATGAGCAGTTCTTC. Translated, it gives CASGFETSGTYNEQFF. Variable domain in full (rest from reference TRBV12-5 and TRBJ2-1): DARVTQTPRHKVTEMGQEVTMRCQPILGHNTVFWYRQTMMQGLELLAYFRNRAPLDDSGMPKDRFSAEMPDATLATLKIQPSEPRDSAVYFCASGFETSGTYNEQFFGPGTRLTVL.

This clonotype was detected many times. The V call is TRBV21-1, the J call TRBJ2-1; the table's D call TRBD2 went unverified against the DNA. TRBV21-1 is classified as a pseudogene. This CDR3 is built from 12 residues. DNA for the CDR3: TGTGCCAGCACTTATGGGAGGGACACCCAGTTCTTC. Translating gives CASTYGRDTQFF.

This clonotype was seen repeatedly, ten times or more. The chain joins TRBV11-3 to TRBJ2-7; no reliable D call. The CDR3 is made up of 12 amino acids. Germline values: CDR1 SGHNT, CDR2 YENEEA. V lost 5 bases and J 3 bases, leaving 8 bases between the germline ends. The CDR3 is CASSVTGYEQYF. The CDR3 DNA reads TGTGCCAGCAGCGTTACGGGCTACGAGCAGTACTTC.

This clonotype showed up just a few times. The chain has TRBV28 and TRBJ2-3; D may match TRBD1 or TRBD2 (5 bases each). Trimming pared 6 bases from V and 6 bases from J, leaving 13 bases between. The CDR3 has 13 amino acids. In germline, CDR1 is MDHEN, CDR2 SYDVKM. The CDR3 sequence: CASSQLGTDTQYF. Written as DNA, the CDR3 is TGTGCCAGCAGCCAGCTCGGGACGGATACGCAGTATTTT.

The table lists this clonotype with a few counts. The chain combines TRBV7-3 with TRBJ2-2, with D hard to call. Germline CDR1 reads SGHTA; CDR2 reads FQGTGA. V was pared by 1 base and J by 7 bases, with 13 bases between. The CDR3 totals 15 residues. In DNA form, the CDR3 reads TGTGCCAGCAGCTTAAATCCGCAGTCCGGCGGGGAGCTGTTTTTT. It codes for CASSLNPQSGGELFF. The full variable domain, its missing parts supplied by reference TRBV7-3 and TRBJ2-2, is GAGVSQTPSNKVTEKGKYVELRCDPISGHTALYWYRQSLGQGPEFLIYFQGTGAADDSGLPNDRFFAVRPEGSVSTLKIQRTERGDSAVYLCASSLNPQSGGELFFGEGSRLTVL.

This clonotype appeared many times. This sequence joins TRBV20-1 and TRBJ2-1; TRBD2 aligns across 12 bases. This CDR3 has 16 residues. J lost 6 bases, V lost 3 bases, and 9 bases had no gene match. Germline CDR1 reads DFQATT; CDR2 reads SNEGSKA (reference sequence). The CDR3, as DNA: TGCAGTGCTAGTCGCGGGGAGACTAGCGGGAGCAATGAGCAGTTCTTC. As protein: CSASRGETSGSNEQFF.

The chain recombines TRBV12-3 or TRBV12-4 with TRBJ2-7; D may be TRBD1 (6 bases). V was shortened by 2 bases and J by 2 bases, with 13 bases between the two germline ends. The CDR3 contains 15 residues. CDR3 region: CASSLFSPGAYEQYF. CDR3 coding DNA: TGTGCCAGCAGTTTATTTTCGCCAGGGGCCTACGAGCAGTACTTC.

In this sample, this clonotype turned up many times. The V call is TRBV24-1, the J call TRBJ1-5; D not certain. CDR3 length equals 15 residues. Germline CDR1 KGHDR, CDR2 SFDVKD. Trimming pared 5 bases from V and 1 base from J, leaving 11 bases between. This CDR3 reads CATSGRTGSNQPQHF. The CDR3 coding sequence is TGTGCCACCAGTGGCCGGACGGGAAGCAATCAGCCCCAGCATTTT.

This clonotype was recorded at least ten times. The V gene is TRBV29-1, the J gene TRBJ1-2; 8 nucleotides align to TRBD1. The CDR3 is 11 residues long. The trim removed 6 bases at V and 6 bases at J, leaving 3 bases unmatched. CDR1 SQVTM and CDR2 ANQGSEA come from the germline V gene. The CDR3 loop reads CSVTGEDGYTF. In DNA form, the CDR3 reads TGCAGCGTGACAGGGGAGGATGGCTACACCTTC.

This clonotype was seen at least ten times. The chain links TRBV3-1 to TRBJ2-1, with unresolved D. Trimming shortened V by 2 bases and J by 7 bases, and 9 bases separated the two germline ends. CDR1 is LGHDT, CDR2 YNNKEL, per germline (reference sequence). The CDR3 has 13 residues. The CDR3: CASSQRTANEQFF. The CDR3 coding sequence is TGTGCCAGCAGCCAAAGAACCGCAAATGAGCAGTTCTTC.

This clonotype was detected ten times or more. The chain combines TRBV20-1 with TRBJ1-6; D unclear. V was clipped by 5 bases and J by 10 bases, with 12 bases between them. The germline CDR1 and CDR2 sequences are DFQATT and SNEGSKA (reference sequence). This CDR3 region has 12 residues. As DNA, the CDR3 is TGCAGTGCTCCCACGGAAGGCTCACCCCTCCACTTT. It translates to CSAPTEGSPLHF.

V gene TRBV25-1 combines with J gene TRBJ2-1, with TRBD1 matching over 10 bases. Germline V gives CDR1 MGHDK, CDR2 SYGVNS. V shed 1 base and J 12 bases; nucleotides not matched to a gene: 15. This CDR3 contains 17 residues. CDR3 region: CASSELIRTGGRVRQFF. In nucleotides, the CDR3 is TGTGCCAGCAGTGAATTGATCAGGACAGGGGGTCGTGTCAGGCAGTTCTTC.

This clonotype has at least ten counts. The chain links TRBV2 to TRBJ1-5, with TRBD1 matching over 7 bases. This CDR3 is built from 15 residues. Germline CDR1 is SNHLY and CDR2 is FYNNEI. V lost 2 bases to trimming and J lost 2 bases; unmatched junction nucleotides: 3. The CDR3 DNA reads as TGTGCCAGCAGTGAAAGGGGGCGTCGCAATCAGCCCCAGCATTTT. Protein sequence: CASSERGRRNQPQHF.

The genes are TRBV6-4 and TRBJ1-2; possibly TRBD1 for D (6 bases). Deletions cut 0 bases from V and 6 bases from J, with 14 bases between. This CDR3 has 15 residues. CDR1 and CDR2 (germline): MRHNA, SNTAGT. CDR3 amino acids: CASSDSNTGRNGYTF. For the CDR3, the DNA is TGTGCCAGCAGTGACTCGAATACAGGGCGCAATGGCTACACCTTC.

The CDR3 region has the DNA TGTGCCTGGAGTGTACGTGGGATCCAGTACTTC. Translating gives CAWSVRGIQYF. The V gene is TRBV30, the J gene TRBJ2-5; no reliable D call. Trimming pared 0 bases from V and 10 bases from J, leaving 9 bases between. CDR1 and CDR2 from the germline V gene are GTSNPN and SVGIG (reference sequence). The CDR3 sequence is 11 residues long.

This clonotype showed up many times. The rearrangement joins TRBV29-1 to TRBJ1-1, with 9 bases lining up with TRBD1. Germline V gene sequence: CDR1 SQVTM, CDR2 ANQGSEA. J was trimmed by 6 bases and V by 5 bases; bases with no gene match: 7. The CDR3 has 13 residues. The CDR3 DNA is TGCAGCGTTACGACAGGGGGGGGCCCTGAAGCTTTCTTT. This gives the protein CSVTTGGGPEAFF.

The V call is TRBV20-1, the J call TRBJ1-1, with no clear D. Germline-derived CDR1 and CDR2 are DFQATT and SNEGSKA (reference sequence). Trimming stripped 6 bases from V and 2 bases from J, with 16 bases between. This CDR3 region has 14 residues. The CDR3 DNA sequence: TGCAGTGCAAGGATAGGTGGGGTTAACACTGAAGCTTTCTTT. This sequence encodes CSARIGGVNTEAFF.

The chain couples TRBV6-5 to TRBJ2-2; 12 nucleotides line up with TRBD1. This CDR3 contains 17 residues. Germline trimming cut 6 bases from V and 6 bases from J; bases unmatched to any gene: 11. Per the germline V gene, CDR1 is MNHEY and CDR2 is SVGAGI. The CDR3 nucleotides are TGTGCCAGCAGAAGATCAACCGGGACAGGGGGCTCCGGGGAGCTGTTTTTT. Its protein product is CASRRSTGTGGSGELFF.

The rearrangement joins TRBV29-1 to TRBJ1-1; D may be TRBD1 (5 bases). CDR3 length: 12 residues. Per the germline V gene, CDR1 is SQVTM and CDR2 is ANQGSEA. The V end lost 7 bases, the J end lost 3 bases, and 12 bases lay between the germline ends. The CDR3 DNA reads as TGCAGCGCTGGGTCCAGGGACACTGAAGCTTTCTTT. Translated, it gives CSAGSRDTEAFF.

The V gene is TRBV18, the J gene TRBJ1-1; a weak D match, TRBD1 (5 bases). Deletions cut 1 base from V and 5 bases from J, with 17 bases between. Per germline, CDR1 KGHSH and CDR2 LQKENI. The CDR3 covers 16 residues. The chain's CDR3 is CASSPREGRVRTEAFF. The CDR3 DNA follows: TGTGCCAGCTCACCACGGGAGGGCAGGGTGCGTACTGAAGCTTTCTTT.

This clonotype was seen ten or more times. This chain joins TRBV12-3 or TRBV12-4 and TRBJ2-1; 9 nucleotides agree with TRBD2. The V gene end was trimmed by 1 base and the J gene end by 7 bases; junction bases not matched to a gene: 14. The CDR3 sequence is 18 residues long. CDR3 protein: CASSLGPFGREGWNEQFF. The CDR3 DNA reads as TGTGCCAGCAGTTTAGGCCCTTTCGGGCGGGAGGGTTGGAATGAGCAGTTCTTC.